This is a list of T cell receptor beta chains from one sample in a study of multiple sclerosis patients with progressive multifocal leukoencephalopathy. Method: immunoSEQ multiplex PCR; TCRdb's copy keeps in-frame clones and lacks some. The sample yields 25,000 to 35,000 clones, roughly 90% seen once. Material: PBMCs, obtained from a patient treated with natalizumab. All receptors come from a human donor with progressive multifocal leukoencephalopathy. The CDR3 runs from the conserved cysteine through the conserved F or W. Each record gives: V gene, CDR3 protein.

TRBV6-5	CASRDRGLGEQFF
TRBV2	CASSELALAGPTYEQYF
TRBV7-2	CASSLGMNTEAFF
TRBV11-3	CASSLEEGTEAFF
TRBV9	CASTRTSGGSSYNEQFF
TRBV6-5	CASRKERNYGYTF
TRBV7-2	CASSSSVRTEAFF
TRBV9	CASSAGGVAYNEQFF
TRBV30	CAWSVWGKGRGAYEQYF
TRBV28	CASSTDTQYF
TRBV6-6	CASSYGTSGQTYEQYF
TRBV19	CASSMGGAGANVLTF
TRBV10-1	CASGKDGPTGELFF
TRBV7-2	CASQRAGGADTQYF
TRBV27	CASSLGGSDEQFF
TRBV19	CASSIGQSSYNEQFF
TRBV6-5	CASSYSGRGLVEQYF
TRBV6-1	CASSVTTGKLDNYGYTF
TRBV5-4	CASSVDSFYGYTF
TRBV5-1	CASSSLGGETQYF
TRBV28	CASSLPNTEAFF
TRBV2	CASSDSSGRASTQYF
TRBV2	CASSNTDTQYF
TRBV9	CASSVEGTGTHNEQFF
TRBV10-2	CASRGVNGQADEYF
TRBV7-2	CASSLAGGSPSTDTQYF
TRBV19	CASSIDLSAGTYEQYF
TRBV6-5	CASSDPPFPEQYF
TRBV25-1	CASSGTLNTEAFF
TRBV9	CASSEGSGSYNEQFF
TRBV19	CASQVDRFGYTF
TRBV7-3	CASSPRLASTDTQYF
TRBV5-6	CASSSAGGGRGDEKLFF
TRBV2	CASDEPDHYGYTF
TRBV25-1	CASSEPNRGNTIYF
TRBV20-1	CSASSGIF
TRBV21-1	CASSPRRTGGRDTQYF
TRBV27	CASSLSSFAYEQYF
TRBV30	CAWSPGRRHWREGYTF
TRBV9	CASSVGKLAKNIQYF
TRBV6-1	CASSEKGGYTEAFF
TRBV7-2	CASSLAVLAGGVGGNEQFF